Listed below are T cell receptor beta chains from one sample, sequenced in a study of blood T cell repertoires in COVID-19. TCRdb's copy holds only in-frame clones and misses some; the assay was immunoSEQ multiplex PCR. In the table there are about 120,000 clones, more than 75% of which are singletons. Sequencing was performed on peripheral blood. The source of these receptors is a man between 60 and 70 years old with COVID-19, enrolled during active disease. The CDR3 runs from the conserved cysteine through the conserved F or W. The order of the fields is clone size, V gene, J gene, CDR3 protein. Clone size is shown for a subset of rows, as once, few, many or a class of expanded clone.

size: -; V: TRBV9; J: TRBJ1-2; CDR3: CASRNDGANYGYTF
size: once; V: TRBV7-2; J: TRBJ2-3; CDR3: CASSFPRATQYF
size: -; V: TRBV11-1; J: TRBJ2-7; CDR3: CASSSGQVDDEQYF
size: -; V: TRBV11-2; J: TRBJ2-1; CDR3: CASSETTSGGLNEQFF
size: -; V: TRBV20-1; J: TRBJ2-3; CDR3: CSASLQETSGRIQDTQYF
size: -; V: TRBV2; J: TRBJ1-1; CDR3: CASSELGTGISTEAFF
size: -; V: TRBV10-3; J: TRBJ2-3; CDR3: CAISAPQVGGVTDTQYF
size: -; V: TRBV30; J: TRBJ2-2; CDR3: CAWTRDRGTGELFF
size: -; V: TRBV30; J: TRBJ2-7; CDR3: CAWTSGVSYEQYF
size: -; V: TRBV7-9; J: TRBJ1-5; CDR3: CASSKDSTSNQPQHF
size: -; V: TRBV3-1/TRBV3-2; J: TRBJ2-1; CDR3: CASSQVLAGIGSYNEQFF
size: -; V: TRBV7-3; J: TRBJ2-3; CDR3: CASSLSGAGTYTQYF
size: -; V: TRBV18; J: TRBJ2-1; CDR3: CASSPSSGSSDQFF
size: few; V: TRBV3-1/TRBV3-2; J: TRBJ2-5; CDR3: CASTGGRGETQYF
size: -; V: TRBV4-1; J: TRBJ1-2; CDR3: CASSLRQGGANYGYTF
size: -; V: TRBV7-9; J: TRBJ1-1; CDR3: CASSLQVGNTEAFF
size: -; V: TRBV12-2; J: TRBJ1-4; CDR3: CASRLVQKIF
size: -; V: TRBV3-1/TRBV3-2; J: TRBJ2-3; CDR3: CASSQVGGRRSDTQYF
size: -; V: TRBV10-2; J: TRBJ2-2; CDR3: CASSDSSGDGELFF
size: -; V: TRBV5-1; J: TRBJ1-2; CDR3: CASSLEVGPYGYTF
size: -; V: TRBV4-1; J: TRBJ2-2; CDR3: CASSRGLAGVTGELFF
size: -; V: TRBV11-2; J: TRBJ2-3; CDR3: CASSLGTDASTDTQYF
size: -; V: TRBV12-5; J: TRBJ1-3; CDR3: CASGLRLGGGNTIYF
size: -; V: TRBV6-1; J: TRBJ2-1; CDR3: CASSERAGGSYNEQFF
size: -; V: TRBV6-1; J: TRBJ1-5; CDR3: CASSEEGGSYQPQHF
size: -; V: TRBV18; J: TRBJ1-1; CDR3: CASRQMNTEAFF
size: few; V: TRBV6-4; J: TRBJ2-1; CDR3: CASSASGSSYNEQFF
size: -; V: TRBV10-3; J: TRBJ1-1; CDR3: CAIRKNNRSPDTEAFF
size: -; V: TRBV5-4; J: TRBJ1-1; CDR3: CASSSGALGTEAFF
size: -; V: TRBV19; J: TRBJ2-7; CDR3: CASKGPGLTYEQYF
size: -; V: TRBV24-1; J: TRBJ1-1; CDR3: CATSDSTTGNTEAFF
size: few; V: TRBV19; J: TRBJ2-7; CDR3: CASSIDVTGNEQYF
size: -; V: TRBV5-1; J: TRBJ1-6; CDR3: CASSIGTGSSNSPLHF
size: -; V: TRBV18; J: TRBJ2-1; CDR3: CASSTGTNLYNEQFF
size: -; V: TRBV10-1; J: TRBJ2-5; CDR3: CASSSGGTPSQETQYF
size: few; V: TRBV7-8; J: TRBJ1-2; CDR3: CASSFSSQGRDGYTF
size: -; V: TRBV2; J: TRBJ2-2; CDR3: CASSETGGDTGELFF
size: once; V: TRBV10-3; J: TRBJ2-2; CDR3: CAISAGELFF
size: few; V: TRBV19; J: TRBJ2-5; CDR3: CASSIEAGGETQYF
size: -; V: TRBV27; J: TRBJ2-5; CDR3: CASSPTGNQETQYF
size: -; V: TRBV5-1; J: TRBJ2-7; CDR3: CASSSGTTHEQYF
size: -; V: TRBV7-9; J: TRBJ1-2; CDR3: CASSLDRDSNYGYTF